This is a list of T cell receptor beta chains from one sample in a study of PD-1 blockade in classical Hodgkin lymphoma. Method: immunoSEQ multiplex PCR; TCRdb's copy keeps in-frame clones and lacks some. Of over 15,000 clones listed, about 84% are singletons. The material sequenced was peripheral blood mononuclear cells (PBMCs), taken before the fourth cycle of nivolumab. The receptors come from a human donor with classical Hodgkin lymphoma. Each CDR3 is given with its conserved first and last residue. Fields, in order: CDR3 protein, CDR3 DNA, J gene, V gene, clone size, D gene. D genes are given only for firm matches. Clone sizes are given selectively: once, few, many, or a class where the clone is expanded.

CDR3 protein: CASSLIGRGQGNEKLFF
CDR3 DNA: TGCGCCAGCAGCTTGATTGGTCGGGGACAGGGGAATGAAAAACTGTTTTTT
J gene: TRBJ1-4
V gene: TRBV5-1
clone size: .
D gene: TRBD1

CDR3 protein: CASSTAAGANYGYTF
CDR3 DNA: TGTGCCAGCAGCACGGCCGCAGGGGCTAACTATGGCTACACCTTC
J gene: TRBJ1-2
V gene: TRBV9
clone size: .
D gene: .

CDR3 protein: CASSLRTVDEQFF
CDR3 DNA: TGTGCCAGCAGCCTAAGGACAGTCGATGAGCAGTTCTTC
J gene: TRBJ2-1
V gene: TRBV4-2
clone size: .
D gene: .

CDR3 protein: CASSQIRTGNSPLHF
CDR3 DNA: TGCGCCAGCAGCCAGATTAGGACAGGGAATTCACCCCTCCACTTT
J gene: TRBJ1-6
V gene: TRBV4-3
clone size: .
D gene: TRBD1

CDR3 protein: CASSPVSVGGGETQYF
CDR3 DNA: TGTGCCAGCAGCCCCGTCTCGGTTGGGGGGGGAGAGACCCAGTACTTC
J gene: TRBJ2-5
V gene: TRBV7-2
clone size: .
D gene: TRBD2

CDR3 protein: CASSDGSGGLSPLHF
CDR3 DNA: TGTGCCAGCAGTGACGGGTCAGGGGGCTTGTCACCCCTCCACTTT
J gene: TRBJ1-6
V gene: TRBV6-4
clone size: .
D gene: TRBD1

CDR3 protein: CASNQGRYTEAFF
CDR3 DNA: TGTGCCAGCAACCAGGGGAGGTACACTGAAGCTTTCTTT
J gene: TRBJ1-1
V gene: TRBV6-5
clone size: .
D gene: .

CDR3 protein: CASSFPQGDNHEQFF
CDR3 DNA: TGCGCCAGCAGCTTCCCCCAGGGGGACAATCATGAGCAGTTCTTC
J gene: TRBJ2-1
V gene: TRBV5-1
clone size: .
D gene: TRBD1

CDR3 protein: CASRNMNTEAFF
CDR3 DNA: TGCGCCAGCAGGAACATGAACACTGAAGCTTTCTTT
J gene: TRBJ1-1
V gene: TRBV5-1
clone size: once
D gene: .

CDR3 protein: CASSIWGGGYGYTF
CDR3 DNA: TGTGCCAGCAGCATTTGGGGTGGAGGCTATGGCTACACCTTC
J gene: TRBJ1-2
V gene: TRBV5-6
clone size: .
D gene: .

CDR3 protein: CASQAYKGRHEKLFF
CDR3 DNA: TGTGCCAGCCAAGCTTATAAGGGGAGGCATGAAAAACTGTTTTTT
J gene: TRBJ1-4
V gene: TRBV5-8
clone size: .
D gene: .

CDR3 protein: CATTGSSSYNEQFF
CDR3 DNA: TGTGCCACTACGGGGTCTAGCTCCTACAATGAGCAGTTCTTC
J gene: TRBJ2-1
V gene: TRBV30
clone size: .
D gene: .

CDR3 protein: CASSLSLGLGGRGTEAFF
CDR3 DNA: TGTGCCAGCAGTTTATCCTTGGGGCTTGGGGGGCGAGGGACTGAAGCTTTCTTT
J gene: TRBJ1-1
V gene: TRBV28
clone size: .
D gene: .

CDR3 protein: CASSLDGAANYEQYF
CDR3 DNA: TGCGCCAGCAGCCTGGACGGAGCTGCGAACTACGAGCAGTACTTC
J gene: TRBJ2-7
V gene: TRBV5-1
clone size: .
D gene: .

CDR3 protein: CASRLTGLARNEQFF
CDR3 DNA: TGCGCCAGCAGGCTGACGGGACTAGCGAGAAATGAGCAGTTCTTC
J gene: TRBJ2-1
V gene: TRBV5-1
clone size: .
D gene: TRBD2

CDR3 protein: CAISENRGVTDTQYF
CDR3 DNA: TGTGCCATCAGTGAGAATAGGGGGGTCACAGATACGCAGTATTTT
J gene: TRBJ2-3
V gene: TRBV10-3
clone size: .
D gene: .

CDR3 protein: CASKPGQSYNEQFF
CDR3 DNA: TGTGCCAGCAAGCCGGGACAGTCGTACAATGAGCAGTTCTTC
J gene: TRBJ2-1
V gene: TRBV6-1
clone size: .
D gene: TRBD1

CDR3 protein: CASSHYLDRGPGNTIYF
CDR3 DNA: TGCGCCAGCAGCCACTACTTGGACAGGGGGCCCGGAAACACCATATATTTT
J gene: TRBJ1-3
V gene: TRBV4-1
clone size: few
D gene: TRBD1

CDR3 protein: CASSYRGVWGHEQFF
CDR3 DNA: TGTGCCAGCAGTTACCGGGGAGTGTGGGGACATGAGCAGTTCTTC
J gene: TRBJ2-1
V gene: TRBV6-5
clone size: .
D gene: .

CDR3 protein: CASSRRIINEKLFF
CDR3 DNA: TGTGCCAGCAGCCGACGGATAATTAATGAAAAACTGTTTTTT
J gene: TRBJ1-4
V gene: TRBV27
clone size: .
D gene: .

CDR3 protein: CASSLGVGKTDTQYF
CDR3 DNA: TGTGCCAGCAGCTTGGGGGTGGGGAAAACAGATACGCAGTATTTT
J gene: TRBJ2-3
V gene: TRBV5-6
clone size: .
D gene: .

CDR3 protein: CASSDSTVANEKLFF
CDR3 DNA: TGTGCCAGCAGTGATTCGACAGTGGCTAATGAAAAACTGTTTTTT
J gene: TRBJ1-4
V gene: TRBV25-1
clone size: .
D gene: .

CDR3 protein: CASSGDGPRSNTEAFF
CDR3 DNA: TGTGCCAGCAGTGGGGACGGACCGAGATCGAACACTGAAGCTTTCTTT
J gene: TRBJ1-1
V gene: TRBV2
clone size: .
D gene: .

CDR3 protein: CASSEVTGELFF
CDR3 DNA: TGTGCCAGCTCAGAGGTTACCGGGGAGCTGTTTTTT
J gene: TRBJ2-2
V gene: TRBV18
clone size: .
D gene: .

CDR3 protein: CASKEASGRMNEQFF
CDR3 DNA: TGTGCCAGCAAAGAGGCTAGCGGGAGAATGAATGAGCAGTTCTTC
J gene: TRBJ2-1
V gene: TRBV6-5
clone size: few
D gene: TRBD2

CDR3 protein: CASSLPGNEAFF
CDR3 DNA: TGTGCCAGCAGCCTTCCAGGGAATGAAGCTTTCTTT
J gene: TRBJ1-1
V gene: TRBV7-6
clone size: .
D gene: .

CDR3 protein: CASSKDSPNQPQHF
CDR3 DNA: TGTGCCAGCAGTAAAGACAGTCCCAATCAGCCCCAGCATTTT
J gene: TRBJ1-5
V gene: TRBV6-1
clone size: .
D gene: .

CDR3 protein: CASSLEAGDVTLSNQPQHF
CDR3 DNA: TGCGCCAGCAGCTTGGAAGCAGGGGATGTAACTCTTAGCAATCAGCCCCAGCATTTT
J gene: TRBJ1-5
V gene: TRBV5-1
clone size: .
D gene: .

CDR3 protein: CASSLGTAGETQYF
CDR3 DNA: TGTGCCAGCAGCTTAGGGACTGCAGGAGAGACCCAGTACTTC
J gene: TRBJ2-5
V gene: TRBV7-8
clone size: .
D gene: .

CDR3 protein: CASSSGGKSSNSYNEQFF
CDR3 DNA: TGCGCCAGCAGCTCGGGGGGGAAAAGTTCAAACTCCTACAATGAGCAGTTCTTC
J gene: TRBJ2-1
V gene: TRBV5-1
clone size: .
D gene: TRBD2

CDR3 protein: CASSLAVSDTQYF
CDR3 DNA: TGTGCCAGCAGCTTAGCGGTGTCAGATACGCAGTATTTT
J gene: TRBJ2-3
V gene: TRBV13
clone size: .
D gene: .

CDR3 protein: CASRTAGYGYTF
CDR3 DNA: TGTGCCAGCCGGACCGCTGGGTATGGCTACACCTTC
J gene: TRBJ1-2
V gene: TRBV9
clone size: .
D gene: .

CDR3 protein: CASRGTGGTYGYTF
CDR3 DNA: TGTGCCAGCAGGGGGACAGGGGGGACGTATGGCTACACCTTC
J gene: TRBJ1-2
V gene: TRBV2
clone size: .
D gene: TRBD1